This T cell receptor (beta chain) appears in the sequencing data of a study of shared clonotypes between healthy human individuals. Genomic DNA of every subset was divided equally among multiple immunoSEQ plates. Replicate PCRs were loaded with approximately 300 ng DNA from unsorted PBMC, about 30,000 T cell genomes. Scientists sequenced DNA from unsorted PBMC on ten immunoSEQ deep assay plates. Profiling relied on immunoSEQ multiplex PCR, and the TCRdb table lists in-frame clones only, not all of them. The sample lists 450,000 to 600,000 clones; less than 85% were seen once. Findings of the study overall: Investigators collected only blood, and repertoires in tissues likely differ.

V was pared by 1 base and J by 0 bases, with 2 bases of the junction left unmatched. The CDR3 length is 16 residues. From germline, CDR1 is MDHEN and CDR2 SYDVKM. With respect to this clone: What it binds is not known.

This clonotype was obtained from a woman in her thirties or forties in good health. Some clones in this sample may be carry-over from other donors' samples. Sequencing input: PBMCs. The rearrangement joins TRBV28 to TRBJ1-3; 8 bases fit TRBD1. CDR3 sequence (DNA): TGTGCCAGCAGTTTATCCGGACAGGGCTCTGGAAACACCATATATTTT. Encoded protein: CASSLSGQGSGNTIYF.